Below, 8 T cell receptor beta chains from the same sample are listed, as sequenced in a study of beta chain features in type 1 diabetes (dated by TCRdb to the late 2010s). Libraries came from the immunoSEQ multiplex PCR assay. All of the isolated RNA was reverse transcribed with the High Capacity cDNA Reverse Transcription Kit, so expressed TCRB transcripts were sequenced. TCRdb mirrors the immuneACCESS table, restricted to in-frame sequences. Some clones are absent from its copies; in checked studies, under half trace to an unresolved V gene, and the reason for the others is unknown. This sample holds about 340,000 clones; 6.5% to 10% were observed only once. The ten largest clones take up around 0.45% of the sample. Sequenced input: central memory CD4+ T cells from blood. The origin of the receptors is a woman aged 18-35 years in good health.

This sequence joins TRBV5-1 and TRBJ1-4; D might be TRBD1 (5 bases). The length of the CDR3 is 17 residues. Germline CDR1 is SGHRS and CDR2 is YFSETQ. V was shortened by 3 bases and J by 5 bases, with 20 bases between the two germline ends. The CDR3 is CASSYNSPGNSNEKLFF. In DNA form, the CDR3 reads TGCGCCAGCAGCTACAATTCTCCAGGGAACTCAAATGAAAAACTGTTTTTT.

This clone came up a few times. The chain uses TRBV5-1 and TRBJ1-3, with 7 bases lining up with TRBD1. This CDR3 has 14 amino acids. Per germline, CDR1 SGHRS and CDR2 YFSETQ. V trimming: 5 bases; J trimming: 0 bases; junction bases outside the gene matches: 2. The CDR3 sequence is CASRAGGSGNTIYF. Written as DNA, the CDR3 is TGCGCCAGCAGGGCAGGGGGCTCTGGAAACACCATATATTTT.

This clone was counted only a few times. The chain is built from TRBV5-1 and TRBJ2-2, with D perhaps being TRBD1 or TRBD2 (5 bases each). This CDR3 contains 14 residues. Germline lookup yields CDR1 SGHRS and CDR2 YFSETQ. Trimming left V 4 bases short and J 4 bases short, with 11 bases between. In DNA, the CDR3 is TGCGCCAGCAGCACGGGGCAGCCCACCGGGGAGCTGTTTTTT. Protein sequence: CASSTGQPTGELFF.

There are a few counts of this clone. This sequence joins TRBV6-1 and TRBJ2-5, with D possibly being TRBD1 (5 bases). Germline CDR1 and CDR2: MNHNS and SASEGT. The CDR3 has 14 residues. V was clipped by 3 bases and J by 4 bases, with 12 bases between them. The CDR3, as DNA: TGTGCCAGCAGTGACGGCAGGGATTTAGAGACCCAGTACTTC. Protein product: CASSDGRDLETQYF.

This clone occurred a few times. The chain joins TRBV4-3 to TRBJ2-5, with 8 nucleotides matching TRBD2. The trim removed 5 bases at V and 1 base at J, leaving 12 bases unmatched. The CDR3 contains 17 residues. CDR1 is LGHNA, CDR2 YSLEER, per germline. As DNA, the CDR3 is TGCGCCAGCAGCTTCAAGCCTAGCGGGCAGATCCAAGAGACCCAGTACTTC. Translating it yields CASSFKPSGQIQETQYF.

This clone was seen many times. V gene TRBV4-2 combines with J gene TRBJ2-1, with 9 bases fitting TRBD2. The germline V gene encodes CDR1 LGHNA and CDR2 YNFKEQ. J gave up 6 bases and V 1 base, and 7 bases lay outside the gene matches. The CDR3 is made up of 16 amino acids. CDR3 in DNA: TGTGCCAGCAGCCAAGTTAGTGCTAGCGGGGTCAATGAGCAGTTCTTC. It yields the protein CASSQVSASGVNEQFF.

This clone turned up a few times. The chain couples TRBV28 to TRBJ2-1; 7 bases fit TRBD2. Germline CDR1 MDHEN, CDR2 SYDVKM. The CDR3 has 14 amino acids. V shed 6 bases and J 10 bases; nucleotides not matched to a gene: 12. DNA of the CDR3: TGTGCCAGCAGGGGGGAGGGAGGAAGATGGGAGCAGTTCTTC. This gives the protein CASRGEGGRWEQFF.

This clone was counted a few times. The chain links TRBV18 to TRBJ1-1, with 8 bases lining up with TRBD1. This CDR3 spans 14 amino acids. Germline V lookup: CDR1 KGHSH, CDR2 LQKENI. The ends lost 4 bases at V and 5 bases at J; junction bases unmatched: 6. The chain's CDR3 is CASSLQGVVTEAFF. CDR3 in DNA: TGTGCCAGCTCACTACAGGGGGTTGTGACTGAAGCTTTCTTT.